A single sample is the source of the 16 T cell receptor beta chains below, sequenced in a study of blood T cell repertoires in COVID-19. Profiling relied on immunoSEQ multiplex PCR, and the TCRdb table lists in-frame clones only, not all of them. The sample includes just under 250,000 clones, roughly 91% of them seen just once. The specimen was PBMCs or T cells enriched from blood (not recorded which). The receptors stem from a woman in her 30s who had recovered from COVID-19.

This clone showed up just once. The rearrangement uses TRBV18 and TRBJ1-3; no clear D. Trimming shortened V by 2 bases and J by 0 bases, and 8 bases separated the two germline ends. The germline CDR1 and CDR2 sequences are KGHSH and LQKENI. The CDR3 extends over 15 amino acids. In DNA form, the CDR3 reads TGTGCCAGCTCACCAGAGGGCAGCTCTGGAAACACCATATATTTT. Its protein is CASSPEGSSGNTIYF.

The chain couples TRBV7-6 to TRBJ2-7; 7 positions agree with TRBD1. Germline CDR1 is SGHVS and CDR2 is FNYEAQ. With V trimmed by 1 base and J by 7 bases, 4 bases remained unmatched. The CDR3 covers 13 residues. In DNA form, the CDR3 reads TGTGCCAGCAGCTTAGAGGGGGCTCGGGAGCAGTACTTC. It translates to CASSLEGAREQYF.

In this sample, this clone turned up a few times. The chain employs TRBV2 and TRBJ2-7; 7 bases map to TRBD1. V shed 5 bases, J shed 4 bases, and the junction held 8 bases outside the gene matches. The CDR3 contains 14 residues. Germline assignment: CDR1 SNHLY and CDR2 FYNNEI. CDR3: CASSLEGGSYEQYF. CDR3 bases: TGTGCCAGCAGTCTAGAAGGGGGCTCATACGAGCAGTACTTC.

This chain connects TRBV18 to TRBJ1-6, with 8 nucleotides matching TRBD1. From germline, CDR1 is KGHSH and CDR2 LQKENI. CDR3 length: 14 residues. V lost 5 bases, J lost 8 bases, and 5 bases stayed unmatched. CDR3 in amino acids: CASSSTGVDSPLHF. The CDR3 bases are TGTGCCAGCTCATCGACAGGGGTCGATTCACCCCTCCACTTT.

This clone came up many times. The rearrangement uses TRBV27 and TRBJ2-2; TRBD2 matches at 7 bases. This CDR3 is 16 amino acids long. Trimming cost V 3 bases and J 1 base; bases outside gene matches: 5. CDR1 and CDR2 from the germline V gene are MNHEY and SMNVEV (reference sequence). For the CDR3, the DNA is TGTGCCAGCAGTTTTCAGGCTAGCGGGAACACCGGGGAGCTGTTTTTT. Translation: CASSFQASGNTGELFF.

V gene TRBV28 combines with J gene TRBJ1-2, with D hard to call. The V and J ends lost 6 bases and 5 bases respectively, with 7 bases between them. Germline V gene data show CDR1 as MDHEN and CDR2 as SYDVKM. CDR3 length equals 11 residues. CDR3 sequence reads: CASSQNYGYTF. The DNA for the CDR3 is TGTGCCAGCAGCCAAAATTATGGCTACACCTTC.

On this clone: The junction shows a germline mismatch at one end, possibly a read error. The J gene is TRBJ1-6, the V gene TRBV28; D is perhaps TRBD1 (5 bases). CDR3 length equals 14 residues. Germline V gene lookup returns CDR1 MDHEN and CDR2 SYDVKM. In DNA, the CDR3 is TGTGCCAGCCGTTTTAGGGGAGGGAATTCACCCCTCCACTTT. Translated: CASRFRGGNSPLHF.

For the CDR3, the DNA is TGTGCCAGCAGCCGGGGACTAGCGGGAGCGTGGCAGTACTTC. As protein: CASSRGLAGAWQYF. This chain links TRBV7-2 with TRBJ2-7; 14 bases agree with TRBD2. CDR1 SGHTA and CDR2 FQGNSA come from the germline V gene. Germline trimming cut 5 bases from V and 9 bases from J; bases unmatched to any gene: 6. The CDR3 sequence is 14 residues long.

The chain's CDR3 is CASSLFRGPNYGYTF. CDR3 DNA sequence: TGTGCCAGCAGTTTATTTAGGGGCCCTAACTATGGCTACACCTTC. The chain has TRBV27 and TRBJ1-2; TRBD1 is a possible D gene (5 bases). CDR3 length: 15 residues. V was shortened by 1 base and J by 0 bases, with 9 bases between the two germline ends. CDR1 is MNHEY and CDR2 is SMNVEV in the germline V gene (reference sequence).

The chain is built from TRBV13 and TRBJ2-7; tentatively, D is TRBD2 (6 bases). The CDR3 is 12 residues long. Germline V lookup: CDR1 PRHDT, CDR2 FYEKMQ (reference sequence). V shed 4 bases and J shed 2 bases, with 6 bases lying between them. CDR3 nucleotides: TGTGCCAGCAGCTGGGAGGCCTACGAGCAGTACTTC. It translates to CASSWEAYEQYF. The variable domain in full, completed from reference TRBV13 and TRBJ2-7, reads AAGVIQSPRHLIKEKRETATLKCYPIPRHDTVYWYQQGPGQDPQFLISFYEKMQSDKGSIPDRFSAQQFSDYHSELNMSSLELGDSALYFCASSWEAYEQYFGPGTRLTVT.

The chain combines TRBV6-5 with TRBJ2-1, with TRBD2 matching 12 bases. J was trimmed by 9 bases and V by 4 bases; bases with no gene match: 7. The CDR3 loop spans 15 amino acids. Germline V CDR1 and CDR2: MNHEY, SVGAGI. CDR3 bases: TGTGCCAGCAGTTCTCCCGGACTAGCGGGATTTGAGCAGTTCTTC. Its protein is CASSSPGLAGFEQFF.

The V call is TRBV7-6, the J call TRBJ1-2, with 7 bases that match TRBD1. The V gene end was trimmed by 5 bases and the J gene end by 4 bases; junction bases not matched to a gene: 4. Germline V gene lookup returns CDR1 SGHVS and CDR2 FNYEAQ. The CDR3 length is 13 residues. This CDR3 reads CASSAGQVYGYTF. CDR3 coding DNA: TGTGCCAGCAGCGCCGGACAGGTCTATGGCTACACCTTC. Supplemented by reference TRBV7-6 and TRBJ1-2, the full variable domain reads GAGVSQSPRYKVTKRGQDVALRCDPISGHVSLYWYRQALGQGPEFLTYFNYEAQQDKSGLPNDRFSAERPEGSISTLTIQRTEQRDSAMYRCASSAGQVYGYTFGSGTRLTVV.

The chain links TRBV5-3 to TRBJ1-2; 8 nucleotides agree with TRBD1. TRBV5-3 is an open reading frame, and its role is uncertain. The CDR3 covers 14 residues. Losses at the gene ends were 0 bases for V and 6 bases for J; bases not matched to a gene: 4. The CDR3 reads CARSLAGTGHGYTF. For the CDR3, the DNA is TGTGCCAGAAGCTTGGCCGGGACAGGTCATGGCTACACCTTC.

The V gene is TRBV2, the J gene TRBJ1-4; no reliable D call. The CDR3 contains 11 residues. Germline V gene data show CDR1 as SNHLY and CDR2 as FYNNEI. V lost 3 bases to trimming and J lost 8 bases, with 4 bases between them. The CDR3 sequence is CASSESEKLFF. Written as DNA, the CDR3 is TGTGCCAGCAGTGAGTCAGAAAAACTGTTTTTT.

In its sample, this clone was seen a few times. The CDR3 nucleotides read TGTGCCAGTAGTACCTTAGACAGGATCTACAATGAGCAGTTCTTC. As protein: CASSTLDRIYNEQFF. The chain recombines TRBV19 with TRBJ2-1; D possibly corresponds to TRBD1 (6 bases). Looked up from germline, CDR1 is LNHDA and CDR2 is SQIVND (reference sequence). The CDR3 totals 15 residues. Trimming cost V 4 bases and J 3 bases, with 13 bases left between them.

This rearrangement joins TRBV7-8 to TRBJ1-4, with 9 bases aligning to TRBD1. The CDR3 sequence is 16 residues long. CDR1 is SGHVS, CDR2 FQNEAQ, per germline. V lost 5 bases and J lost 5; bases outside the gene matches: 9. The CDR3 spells CASSLNPGTGNEKLFF. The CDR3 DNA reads TGTGCCAGCAGCCTAAATCCCGGGACAGGGAATGAAAAACTGTTTTTT.